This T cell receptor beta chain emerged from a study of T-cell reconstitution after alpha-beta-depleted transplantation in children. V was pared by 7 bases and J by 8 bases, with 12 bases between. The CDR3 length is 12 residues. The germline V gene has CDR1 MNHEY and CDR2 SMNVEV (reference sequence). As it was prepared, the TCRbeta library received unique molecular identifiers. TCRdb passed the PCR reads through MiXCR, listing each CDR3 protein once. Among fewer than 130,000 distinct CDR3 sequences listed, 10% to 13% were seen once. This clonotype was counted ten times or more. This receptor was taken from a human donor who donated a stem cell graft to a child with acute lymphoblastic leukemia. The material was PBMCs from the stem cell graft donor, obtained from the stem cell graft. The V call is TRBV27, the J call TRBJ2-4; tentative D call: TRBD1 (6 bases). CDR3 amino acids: CASKGVTDIQYF. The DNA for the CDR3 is TGTGCCAGCAAGGGGGTTACGGACATTCAGTACTTC.